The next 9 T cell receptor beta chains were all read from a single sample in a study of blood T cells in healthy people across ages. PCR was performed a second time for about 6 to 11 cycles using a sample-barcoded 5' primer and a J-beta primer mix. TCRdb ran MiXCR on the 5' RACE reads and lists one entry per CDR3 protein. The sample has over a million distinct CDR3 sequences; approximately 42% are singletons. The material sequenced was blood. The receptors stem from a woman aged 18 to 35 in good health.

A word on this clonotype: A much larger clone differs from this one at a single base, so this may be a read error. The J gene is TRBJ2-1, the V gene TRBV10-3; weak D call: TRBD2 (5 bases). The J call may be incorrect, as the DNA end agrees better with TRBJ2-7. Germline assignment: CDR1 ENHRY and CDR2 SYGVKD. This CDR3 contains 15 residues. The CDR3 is CAISEGGVSYNEQYF. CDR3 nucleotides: TGTGCCATCAGTGAGGGAGGCGTCTCCTACAATGAGCAGTACTTC.

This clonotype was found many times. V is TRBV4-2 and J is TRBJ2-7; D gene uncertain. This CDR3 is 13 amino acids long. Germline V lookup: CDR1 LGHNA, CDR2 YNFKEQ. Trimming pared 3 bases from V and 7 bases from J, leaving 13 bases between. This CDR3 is CASSQPSVIEQYF. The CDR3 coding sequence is TGTGCCAGCAGCCAGCCCAGCGTGATTGAGCAGTACTTC.

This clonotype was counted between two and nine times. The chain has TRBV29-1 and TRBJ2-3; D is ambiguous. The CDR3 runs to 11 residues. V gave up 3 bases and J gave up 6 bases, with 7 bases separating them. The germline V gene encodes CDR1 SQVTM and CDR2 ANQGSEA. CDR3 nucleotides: TGCAGCGTTGAGCGGCGTGATACGCAGTATTTT. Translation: CSVERRDTQYF.

The CDR3 here is CSAPPGLAGGGLAKNIQYF. Written as DNA, the CDR3 is TGCAGTGCGCCACCGGGACTAGCGGGAGGTGGGTTAGCCAAAAACATTCAGTACTTC. The chain links TRBV20-1 to TRBJ2-7; 15 bases agree with TRBD2. The DNA matches TRBJ2-4 better at its end, which makes the J call doubtful. CDR1 is DFQATT and CDR2 is SNEGSKA in the germline V gene (reference sequence). CDR3 length equals 19 residues.

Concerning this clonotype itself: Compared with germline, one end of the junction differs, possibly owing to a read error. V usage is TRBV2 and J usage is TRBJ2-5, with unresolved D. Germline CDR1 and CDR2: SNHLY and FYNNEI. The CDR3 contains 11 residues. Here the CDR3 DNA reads TGTGCCGGCAGTGATGTAGAGACCCAGTACTTC. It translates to CAGSDVETQYF.

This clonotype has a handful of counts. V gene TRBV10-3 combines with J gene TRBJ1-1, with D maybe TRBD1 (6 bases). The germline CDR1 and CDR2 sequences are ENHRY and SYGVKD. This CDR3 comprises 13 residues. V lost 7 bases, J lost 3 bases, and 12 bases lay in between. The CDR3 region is CAIKVDSHTEAFF. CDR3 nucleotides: TGTGCCATCAAAGTGGACAGTCACACTGAAGCTTTCTTT.

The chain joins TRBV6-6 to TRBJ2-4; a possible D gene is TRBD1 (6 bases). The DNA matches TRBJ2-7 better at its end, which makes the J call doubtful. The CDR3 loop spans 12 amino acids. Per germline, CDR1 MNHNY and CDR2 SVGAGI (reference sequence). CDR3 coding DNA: TGTGCCAGCAAGGACAGTTTGGGCGAGCAGTACTTC. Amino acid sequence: CASKDSLGEQYF.

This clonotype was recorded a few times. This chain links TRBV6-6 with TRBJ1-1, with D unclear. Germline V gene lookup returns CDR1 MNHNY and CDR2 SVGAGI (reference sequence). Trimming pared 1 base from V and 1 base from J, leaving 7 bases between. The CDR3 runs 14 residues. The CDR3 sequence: CASSYLDGNTEAFF. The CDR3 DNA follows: TGTGCCAGCAGTTACTTGGACGGGAACACTGAAGCTTTCTTT.

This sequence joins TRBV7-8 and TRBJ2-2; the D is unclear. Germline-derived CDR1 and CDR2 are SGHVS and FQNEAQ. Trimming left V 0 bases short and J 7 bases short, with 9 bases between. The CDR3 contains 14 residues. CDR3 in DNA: TGTGCCAGCAGCTTAGCGCGAGGTGTCGGGGAGCTGTTTTTT. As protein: CASSLARGVGELFF.